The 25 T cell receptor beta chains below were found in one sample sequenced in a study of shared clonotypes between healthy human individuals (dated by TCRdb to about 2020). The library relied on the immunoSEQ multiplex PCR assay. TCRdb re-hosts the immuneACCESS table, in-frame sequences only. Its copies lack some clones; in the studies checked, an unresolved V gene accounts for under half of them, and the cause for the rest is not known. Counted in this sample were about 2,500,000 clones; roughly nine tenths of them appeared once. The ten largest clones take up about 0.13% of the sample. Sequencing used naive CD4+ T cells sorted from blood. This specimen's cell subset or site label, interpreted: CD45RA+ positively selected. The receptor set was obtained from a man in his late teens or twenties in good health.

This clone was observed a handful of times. This CDR3 reads CASGEGQSPLHF. Written as DNA, the CDR3 is TGTGCCAGCGGGGAAGGTCAATCACCCCTCCACTTT. This chain uses TRBV6-1 with TRBJ1-6; the D is unclear. Trimming cost V 8 bases and J 10 bases, with 12 bases left between them. The CDR3 is made up of 12 amino acids. Germline CDR1 reads MNHNS; CDR2 reads SASEGT.

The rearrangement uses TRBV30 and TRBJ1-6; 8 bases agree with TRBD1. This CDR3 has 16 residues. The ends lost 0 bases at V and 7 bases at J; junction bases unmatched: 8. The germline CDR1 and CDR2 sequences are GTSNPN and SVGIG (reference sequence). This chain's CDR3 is CAWSVRRTGWNSPLHF. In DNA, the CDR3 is TGTGCCTGGAGTGTACGAAGGACAGGGTGGAATTCACCCCTCCACTTT.

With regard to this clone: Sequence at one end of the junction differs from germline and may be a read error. The CDR3 DNA reads TGTGCCAGCAGCTTAGGTTTGGCTAGAGATCCGCAGTATTTT. Amino acid sequence: CASSLGLARDPQYF. This chain joins TRBV7-9 and TRBJ2-3; D unresolved. The CDR3 spans 14 residues. CDR1 and CDR2 (germline): SEHNR, FQNEAQ (reference sequence).

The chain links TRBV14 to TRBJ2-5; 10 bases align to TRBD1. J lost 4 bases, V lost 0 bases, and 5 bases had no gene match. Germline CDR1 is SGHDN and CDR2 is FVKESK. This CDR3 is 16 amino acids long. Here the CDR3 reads CASSQDGQGGRETQYF. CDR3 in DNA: TGTGCCAGCAGCCAAGATGGACAGGGGGGACGAGAGACCCAGTACTTC.

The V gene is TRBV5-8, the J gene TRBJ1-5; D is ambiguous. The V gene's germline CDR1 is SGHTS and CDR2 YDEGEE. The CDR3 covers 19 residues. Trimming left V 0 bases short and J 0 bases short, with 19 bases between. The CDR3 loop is CASSLEVLFPVYSNQPQHF. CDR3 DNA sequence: TGTGCCAGCAGCTTGGAAGTCTTGTTTCCGGTTTATAGCAATCAGCCCCAGCATTTT.

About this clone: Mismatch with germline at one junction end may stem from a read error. Here the CDR3 reads CASSSATMGTGELFF. The CDR3 nucleotides are TGTGCTAGCAGCTCGGCGACTATGGGCACCGGGGAGCTGTTTTTT. The chain joins TRBV7-7 to TRBJ2-2, with D possibly being TRBD2 (5 bases). The CDR3 runs 15 residues. The germline V gene has CDR1 SSHAT and CDR2 FNYEAQ (reference sequence).

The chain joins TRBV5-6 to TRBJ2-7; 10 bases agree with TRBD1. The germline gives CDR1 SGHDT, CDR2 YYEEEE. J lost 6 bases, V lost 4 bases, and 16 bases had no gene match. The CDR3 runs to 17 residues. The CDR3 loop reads CASSLGLTGTGVVEQYF. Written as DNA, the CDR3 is TGTGCCAGCAGCCTTGGCCTGACCGGGACAGGGGTGGTCGAGCAGTACTTC.

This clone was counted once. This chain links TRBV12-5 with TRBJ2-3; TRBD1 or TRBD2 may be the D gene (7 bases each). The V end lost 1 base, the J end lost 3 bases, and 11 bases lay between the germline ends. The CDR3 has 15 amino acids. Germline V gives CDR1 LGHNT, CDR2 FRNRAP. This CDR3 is CASGLARGGTDTQYF. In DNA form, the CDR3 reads TGTGCTAGTGGTTTGGCCAGGGGGGGGACAGATACGCAGTATTTT.

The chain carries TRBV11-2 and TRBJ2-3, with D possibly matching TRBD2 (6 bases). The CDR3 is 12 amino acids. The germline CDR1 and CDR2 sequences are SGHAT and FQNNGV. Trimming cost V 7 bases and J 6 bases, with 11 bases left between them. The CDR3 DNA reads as TGTGCCAGCACCACCCGGGGGGATACGCAGTATTTT. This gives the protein CASTTRGDTQYF.

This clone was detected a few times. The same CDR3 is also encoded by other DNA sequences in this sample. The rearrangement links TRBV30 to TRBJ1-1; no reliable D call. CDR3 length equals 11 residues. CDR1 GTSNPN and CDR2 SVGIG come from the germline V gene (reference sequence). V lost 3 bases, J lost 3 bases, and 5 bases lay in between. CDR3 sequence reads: CAWSGDTEAFF. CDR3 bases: TGTGCCTGGAGCGGGGACACTGAAGCTTTCTTT.

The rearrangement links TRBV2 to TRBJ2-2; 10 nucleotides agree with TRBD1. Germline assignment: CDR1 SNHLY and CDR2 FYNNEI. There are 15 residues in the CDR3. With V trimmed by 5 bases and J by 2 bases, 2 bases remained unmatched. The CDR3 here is CASSTTGGNTGELFF. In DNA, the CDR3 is TGTGCCAGCAGTACGACAGGGGGCAACACCGGGGAGCTGTTTTTT.

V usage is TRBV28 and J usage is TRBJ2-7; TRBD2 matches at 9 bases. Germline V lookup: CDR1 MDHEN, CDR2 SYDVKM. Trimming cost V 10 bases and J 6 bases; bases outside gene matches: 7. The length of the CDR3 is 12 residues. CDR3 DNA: TGTGCCACCGGCGGGAGGGTGTCCGAGCAGTACTTC. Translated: CATGGRVSEQYF. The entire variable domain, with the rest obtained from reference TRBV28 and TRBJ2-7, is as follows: DVKVTQSSRYLVKRTGEKVFLECVQDMDHENMFWYRQDPGLGLRLIYFSYDVKMKEKGDIPEGYSVSREKKERFSLILESASTNQTSMYLCATGGRVSEQYFGPGTRLTVT.

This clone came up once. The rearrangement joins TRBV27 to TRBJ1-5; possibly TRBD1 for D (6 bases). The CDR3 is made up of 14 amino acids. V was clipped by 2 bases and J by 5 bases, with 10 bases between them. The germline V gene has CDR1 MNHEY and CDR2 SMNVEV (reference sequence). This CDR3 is CASSLKQGHQPQHF. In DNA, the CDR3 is TGTGCCAGCAGTTTAAAACAGGGACATCAGCCCCAGCATTTT.

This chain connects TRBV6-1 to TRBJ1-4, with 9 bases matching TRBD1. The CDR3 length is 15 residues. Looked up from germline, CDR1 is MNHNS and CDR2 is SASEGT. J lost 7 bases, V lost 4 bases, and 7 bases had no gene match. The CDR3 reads CASSVQGAVSEKLFF. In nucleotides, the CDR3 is TGTGCCAGCAGTGTACAGGGGGCGGTTAGTGAAAAACTGTTTTTT.

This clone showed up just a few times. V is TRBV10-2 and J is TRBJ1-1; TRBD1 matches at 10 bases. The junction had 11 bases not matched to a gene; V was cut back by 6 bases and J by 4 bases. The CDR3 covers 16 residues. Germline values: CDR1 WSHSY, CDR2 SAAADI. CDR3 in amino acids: CASSRDRGRGGTEAFF. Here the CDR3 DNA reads TGCGCCAGCAGCAGAGACAGGGGGCGCGGGGGCACTGAAGCTTTCTTT.

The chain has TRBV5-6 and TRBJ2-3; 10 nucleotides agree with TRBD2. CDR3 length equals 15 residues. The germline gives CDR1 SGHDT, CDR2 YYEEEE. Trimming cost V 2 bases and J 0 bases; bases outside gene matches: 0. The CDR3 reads CASSLAGGSTDTQYF. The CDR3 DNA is TGTGCCAGCAGCTTAGCGGGAGGGAGCACAGATACGCAGTATTTT.

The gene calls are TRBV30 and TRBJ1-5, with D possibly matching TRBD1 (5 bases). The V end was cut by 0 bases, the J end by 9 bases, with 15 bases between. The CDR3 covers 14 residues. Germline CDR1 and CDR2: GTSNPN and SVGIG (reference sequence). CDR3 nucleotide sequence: TGTGCCTGGAGTGTACTGACAGACTCGCGGCCCCAGCATTTT. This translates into CAWSVLTDSRPQHF.

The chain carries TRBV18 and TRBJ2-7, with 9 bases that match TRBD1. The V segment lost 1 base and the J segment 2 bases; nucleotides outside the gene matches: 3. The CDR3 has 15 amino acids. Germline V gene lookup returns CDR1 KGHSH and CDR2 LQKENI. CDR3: CASSPRQGDTYEQYF. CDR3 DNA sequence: TGTGCCAGCTCACCACGACAGGGGGATACCTACGAGCAGTACTTC.

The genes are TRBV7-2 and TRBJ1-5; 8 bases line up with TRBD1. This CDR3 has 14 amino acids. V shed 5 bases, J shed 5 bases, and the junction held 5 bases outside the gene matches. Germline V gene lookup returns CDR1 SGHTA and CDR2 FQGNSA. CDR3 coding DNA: TGTGCCAGCAGCCCAGACAGGGGCGATCAGCCCCAGCATTTT. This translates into CASSPDRGDQPQHF.

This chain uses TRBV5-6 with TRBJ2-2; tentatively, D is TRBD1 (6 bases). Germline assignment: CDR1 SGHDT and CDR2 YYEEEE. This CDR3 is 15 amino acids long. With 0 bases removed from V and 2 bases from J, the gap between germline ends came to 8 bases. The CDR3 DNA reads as TGTGCCAGCAGCTTGGACAGGGCCAACACCGGGGAGCTGTTTTTT. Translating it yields CASSLDRANTGELFF.

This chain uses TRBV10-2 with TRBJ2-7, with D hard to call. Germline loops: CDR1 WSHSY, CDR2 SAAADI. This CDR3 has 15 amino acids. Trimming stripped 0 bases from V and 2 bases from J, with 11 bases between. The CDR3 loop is CASSESGWNPYEQYF. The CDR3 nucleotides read TGCGCCAGCAGTGAGTCAGGTTGGAATCCCTACGAGCAGTACTTC.

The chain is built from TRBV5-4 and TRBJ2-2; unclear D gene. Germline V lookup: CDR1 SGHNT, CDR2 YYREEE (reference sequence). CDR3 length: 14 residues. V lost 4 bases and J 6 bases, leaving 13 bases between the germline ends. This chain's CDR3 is CASSLNQLSGELFF. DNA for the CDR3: TGTGCCAGCAGCCTTAATCAACTCTCCGGGGAGCTGTTTTTT.

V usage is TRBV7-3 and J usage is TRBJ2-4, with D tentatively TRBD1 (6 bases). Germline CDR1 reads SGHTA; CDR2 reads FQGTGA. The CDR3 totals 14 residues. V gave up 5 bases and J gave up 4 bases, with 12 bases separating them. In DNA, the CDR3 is TGTGCCAGCAGCCCACCGGGACAAAAAAACATTCAGTACTTC. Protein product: CASSPPGQKNIQYF. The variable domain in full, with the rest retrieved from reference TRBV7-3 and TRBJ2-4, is GAGVSQTPSNKVTEKGKYVELRCDPISGHTALYWYRQSLGQGPEFLIYFQGTGAADDSGLPNDRFFAVRPEGSVSTLKIQRTERGDSAVYLCASSPPGQKNIQYFGAGTRLSVL.

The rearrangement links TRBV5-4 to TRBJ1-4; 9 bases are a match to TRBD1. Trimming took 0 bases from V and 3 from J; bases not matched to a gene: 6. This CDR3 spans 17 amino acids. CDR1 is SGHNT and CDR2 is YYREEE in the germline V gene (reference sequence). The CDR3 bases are TGTGCCAGCAGCTTGGGGGGACAGGGATCCGCTAATGAAAAACTGTTTTTT. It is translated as CASSLGGQGSANEKLFF.

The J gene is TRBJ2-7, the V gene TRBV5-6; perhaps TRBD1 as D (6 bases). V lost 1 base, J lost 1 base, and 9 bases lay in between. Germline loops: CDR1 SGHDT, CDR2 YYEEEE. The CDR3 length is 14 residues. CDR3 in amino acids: CASSLYRVSYEQYF. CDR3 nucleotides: TGTGCCAGCAGCTTGTACAGGGTATCCTACGAGCAGTACTTC.